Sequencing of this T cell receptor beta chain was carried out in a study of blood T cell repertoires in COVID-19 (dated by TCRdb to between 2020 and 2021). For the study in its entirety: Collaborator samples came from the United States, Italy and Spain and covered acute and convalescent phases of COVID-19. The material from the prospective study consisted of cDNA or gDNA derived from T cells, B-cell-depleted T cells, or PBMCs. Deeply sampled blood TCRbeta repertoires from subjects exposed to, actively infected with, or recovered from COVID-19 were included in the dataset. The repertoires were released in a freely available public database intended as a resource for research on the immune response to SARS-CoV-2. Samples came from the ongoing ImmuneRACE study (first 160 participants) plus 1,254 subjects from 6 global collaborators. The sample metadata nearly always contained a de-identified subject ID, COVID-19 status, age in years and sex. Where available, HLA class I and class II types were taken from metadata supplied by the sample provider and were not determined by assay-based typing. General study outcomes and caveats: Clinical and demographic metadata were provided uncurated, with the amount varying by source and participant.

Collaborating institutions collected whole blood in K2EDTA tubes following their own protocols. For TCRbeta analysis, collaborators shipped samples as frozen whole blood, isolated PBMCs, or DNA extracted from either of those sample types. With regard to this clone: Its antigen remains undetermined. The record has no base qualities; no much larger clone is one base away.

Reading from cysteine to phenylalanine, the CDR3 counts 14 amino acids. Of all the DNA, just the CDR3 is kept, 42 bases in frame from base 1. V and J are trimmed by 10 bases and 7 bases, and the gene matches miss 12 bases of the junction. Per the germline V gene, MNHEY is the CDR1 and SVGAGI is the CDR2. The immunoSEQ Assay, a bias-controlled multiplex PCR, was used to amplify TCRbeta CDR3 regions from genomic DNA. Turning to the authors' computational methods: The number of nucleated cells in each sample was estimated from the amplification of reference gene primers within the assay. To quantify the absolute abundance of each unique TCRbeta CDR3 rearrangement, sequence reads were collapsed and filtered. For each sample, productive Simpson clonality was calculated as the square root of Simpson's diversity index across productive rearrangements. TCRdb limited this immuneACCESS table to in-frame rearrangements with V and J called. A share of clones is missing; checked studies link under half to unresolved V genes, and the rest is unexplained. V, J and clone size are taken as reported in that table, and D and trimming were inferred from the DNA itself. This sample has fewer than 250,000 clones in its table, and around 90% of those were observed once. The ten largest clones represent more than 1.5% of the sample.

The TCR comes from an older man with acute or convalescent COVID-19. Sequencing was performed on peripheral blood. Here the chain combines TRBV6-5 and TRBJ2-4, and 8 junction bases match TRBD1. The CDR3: CATEDRERGNIQYF. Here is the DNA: TGTGCCACCGAGGACAGGGAACGAGGGAACATTCAGTACTTC.